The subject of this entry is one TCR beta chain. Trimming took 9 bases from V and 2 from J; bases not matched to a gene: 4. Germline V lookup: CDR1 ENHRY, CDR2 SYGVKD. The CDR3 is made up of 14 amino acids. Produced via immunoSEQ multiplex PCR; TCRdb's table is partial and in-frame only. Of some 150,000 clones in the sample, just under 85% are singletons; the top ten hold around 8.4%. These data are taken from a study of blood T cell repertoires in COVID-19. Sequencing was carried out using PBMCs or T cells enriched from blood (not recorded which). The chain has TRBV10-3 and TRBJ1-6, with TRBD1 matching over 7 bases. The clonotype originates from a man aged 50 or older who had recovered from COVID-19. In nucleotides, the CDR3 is TGTGCCATAGGACAGGACGCCTATAATTCACCCCTCCACTTT. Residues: CAIGQDAYNSPLHF.